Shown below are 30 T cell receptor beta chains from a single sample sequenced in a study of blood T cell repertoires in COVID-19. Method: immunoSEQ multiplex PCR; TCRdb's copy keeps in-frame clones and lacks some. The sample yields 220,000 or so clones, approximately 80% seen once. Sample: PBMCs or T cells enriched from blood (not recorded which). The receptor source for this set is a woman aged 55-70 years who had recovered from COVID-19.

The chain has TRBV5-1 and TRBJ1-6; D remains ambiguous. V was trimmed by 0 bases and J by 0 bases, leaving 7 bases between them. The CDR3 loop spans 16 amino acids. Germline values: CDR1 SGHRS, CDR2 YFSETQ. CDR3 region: CASSLDPGSYNSPLHF. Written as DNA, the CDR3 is TGCGCCAGCAGCTTGGACCCAGGCTCCTATAATTCACCCCTCCACTTT.

The CDR3 loop reads CATSRSTSVLVNEQFF. The CDR3 DNA sequence: TGTGCCACCAGCAGATCAACTAGCGTCCTGGTCAATGAGCAGTTCTTC. The rearrangement links TRBV15 to TRBJ2-1, with 7 bases fitting TRBD2. V was pared by 2 bases and J by 6 bases, with 10 bases of the junction left unmatched. The CDR3 contains 16 residues. Germline V CDR1 and CDR2: LNHNV, YYDKDF (reference sequence).

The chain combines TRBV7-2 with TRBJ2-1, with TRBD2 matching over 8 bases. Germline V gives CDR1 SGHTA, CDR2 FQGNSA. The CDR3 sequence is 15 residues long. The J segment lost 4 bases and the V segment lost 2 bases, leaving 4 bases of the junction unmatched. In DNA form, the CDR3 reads TGTGCCAGCAGCTTAAACGGGGGGGCATACAATGAGCAGTTCTTC. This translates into CASSLNGGAYNEQFF. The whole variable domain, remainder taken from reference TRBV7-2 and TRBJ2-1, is GAGVSQSPSNKVTEKGKDVELRCDPISGHTALYWYRQSLGQGLEFLIYFQGNSAPDKSGLPSDRFSAERTGGSVSTLTIQRTQQEDSAVYLCASSLNGGAYNEQFFGPGTRLTVL.

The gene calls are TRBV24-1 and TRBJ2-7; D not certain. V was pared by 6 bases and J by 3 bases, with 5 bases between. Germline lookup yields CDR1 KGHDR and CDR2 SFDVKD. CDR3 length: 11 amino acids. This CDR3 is CATSKHYEQYF. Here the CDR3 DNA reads TGTGCCACCAGTAAACACTACGAGCAGTACTTC.

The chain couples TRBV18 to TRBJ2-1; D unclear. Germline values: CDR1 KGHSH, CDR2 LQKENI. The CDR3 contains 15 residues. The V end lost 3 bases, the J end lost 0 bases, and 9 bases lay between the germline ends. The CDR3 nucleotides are TGTGCCAGCTCACCCGAAGGCGGCTCCTACAATGAGCAGTTCTTC. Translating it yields CASSPEGGSYNEQFF.

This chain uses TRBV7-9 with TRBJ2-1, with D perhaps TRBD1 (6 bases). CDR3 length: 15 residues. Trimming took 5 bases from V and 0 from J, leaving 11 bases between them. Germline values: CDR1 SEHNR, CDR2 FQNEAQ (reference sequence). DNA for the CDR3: TGTGCCAGCAGCCTCAGGGGTTCCTCCTACAATGAGCAGTTCTTC. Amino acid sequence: CASSLRGSSYNEQFF.

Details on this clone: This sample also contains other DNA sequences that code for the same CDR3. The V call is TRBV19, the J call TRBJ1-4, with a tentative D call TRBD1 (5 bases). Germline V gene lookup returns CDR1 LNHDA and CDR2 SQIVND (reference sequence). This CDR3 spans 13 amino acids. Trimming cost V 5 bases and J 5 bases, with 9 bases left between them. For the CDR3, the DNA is TGTGCCAGTAGTTCGACAGAGAATGAAAAACTGTTTTTT. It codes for CASSSTENEKLFF.

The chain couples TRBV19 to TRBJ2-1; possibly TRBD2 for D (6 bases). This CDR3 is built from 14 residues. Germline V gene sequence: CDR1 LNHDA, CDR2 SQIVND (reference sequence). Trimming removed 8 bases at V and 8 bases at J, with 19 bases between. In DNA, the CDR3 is TGTGCCAGTGGAGCTGCCGGGAGTGTCTATGAGCAGTTCTTC. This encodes CASGAAGSVYEQFF.

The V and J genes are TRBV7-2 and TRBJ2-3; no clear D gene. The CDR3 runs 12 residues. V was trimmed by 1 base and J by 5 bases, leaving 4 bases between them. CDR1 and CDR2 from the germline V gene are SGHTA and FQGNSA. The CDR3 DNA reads TGTGCCAGCAGCTTAGATAGAGATACGCAGTATTTT. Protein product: CASSLDRDTQYF.

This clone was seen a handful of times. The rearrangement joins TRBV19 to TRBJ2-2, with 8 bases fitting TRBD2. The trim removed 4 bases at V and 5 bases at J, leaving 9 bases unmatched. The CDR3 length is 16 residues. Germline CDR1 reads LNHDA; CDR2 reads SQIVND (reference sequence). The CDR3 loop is CASSRHGGGNTGELFF. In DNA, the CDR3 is TGTGCCAGTAGTAGGCATGGCGGGGGGAATACCGGGGAGCTGTTTTTT. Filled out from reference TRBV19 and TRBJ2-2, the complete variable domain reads DGGITQSPKYLFRKEGQNVTLSCEQNLNHDAMYWYRQDPGQGLRLIYYSQIVNDFQKGDIAEGYSVSREKKESFPLTVTSAQKNPTAFYLCASSRHGGGNTGELFFGEGSRLTVL.

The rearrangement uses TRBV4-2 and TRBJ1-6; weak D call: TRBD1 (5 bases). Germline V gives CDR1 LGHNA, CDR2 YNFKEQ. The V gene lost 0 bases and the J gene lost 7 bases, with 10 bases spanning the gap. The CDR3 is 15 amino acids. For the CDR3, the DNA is TGTGCCAGCAGCCAAGATCCGGGGGTGAATTCACCCCTCCACTTT. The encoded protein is CASSQDPGVNSPLHF.

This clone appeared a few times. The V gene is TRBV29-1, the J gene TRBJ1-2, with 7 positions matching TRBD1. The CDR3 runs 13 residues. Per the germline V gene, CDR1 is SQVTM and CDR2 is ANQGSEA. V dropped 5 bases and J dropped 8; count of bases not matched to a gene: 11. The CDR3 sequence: CSVRLEGGKGYTF. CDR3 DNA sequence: TGCAGCGTTCGGCTTGAAGGGGGCAAAGGCTACACCTTC.

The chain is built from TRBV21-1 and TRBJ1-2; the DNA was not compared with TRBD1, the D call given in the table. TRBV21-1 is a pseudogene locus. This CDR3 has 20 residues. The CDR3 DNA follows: TGTGCCAGCAGCCCAGAGGGCCCCACAGGGGAGTATGGCTCTAACTATGGCTACACCTTC. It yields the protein CASSPEGPTGEYGSNYGYTF.

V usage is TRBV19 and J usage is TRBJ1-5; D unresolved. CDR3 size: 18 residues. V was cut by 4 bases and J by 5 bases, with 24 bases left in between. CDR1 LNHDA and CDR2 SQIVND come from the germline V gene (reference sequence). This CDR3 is CASSSADRLGDGYQPQHF. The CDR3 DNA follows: TGTGCCAGTAGTAGCGCCGACCGCCTGGGTGACGGGTATCAGCCCCAGCATTTT.

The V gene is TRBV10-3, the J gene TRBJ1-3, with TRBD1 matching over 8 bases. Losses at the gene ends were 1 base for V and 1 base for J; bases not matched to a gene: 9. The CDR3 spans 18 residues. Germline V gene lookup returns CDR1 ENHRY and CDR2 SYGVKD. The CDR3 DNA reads TGTGCCATCAGTGAGTGGACAGGGAATGCCCATTCTGGAAACACCATATATTTT. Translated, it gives CAISEWTGNAHSGNTIYF.

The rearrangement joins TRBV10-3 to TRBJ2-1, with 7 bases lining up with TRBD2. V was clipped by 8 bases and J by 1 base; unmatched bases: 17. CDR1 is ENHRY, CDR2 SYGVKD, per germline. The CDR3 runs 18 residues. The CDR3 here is CAISGLGGVLSSYNEQFF. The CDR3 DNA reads TGTGCCATCTCTGGCTTGGGGGGGGTCCTTTCGTCCTACAATGAGCAGTTCTTC.

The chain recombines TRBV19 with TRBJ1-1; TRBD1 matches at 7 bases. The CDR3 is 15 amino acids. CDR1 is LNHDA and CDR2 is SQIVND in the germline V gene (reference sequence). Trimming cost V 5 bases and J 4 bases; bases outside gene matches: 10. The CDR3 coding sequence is TGTGCCAGTAGTCGGGCTACAGGGGTTGCCACTGAAGCTTTCTTT. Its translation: CASSRATGVATEAFF. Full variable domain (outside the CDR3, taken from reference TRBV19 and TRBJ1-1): DGGITQSPKYLFRKEGQNVTLSCEQNLNHDAMYWYRQDPGQGLRLIYYSQIVNDFQKGDIAEGYSVSREKKESFPLTVTSAQKNPTAFYLCASSRATGVATEAFFGQGTRLTVV.

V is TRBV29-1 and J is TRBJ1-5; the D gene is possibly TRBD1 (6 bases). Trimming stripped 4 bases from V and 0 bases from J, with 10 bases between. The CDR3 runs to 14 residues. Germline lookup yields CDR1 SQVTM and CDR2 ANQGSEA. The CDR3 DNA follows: TGCAGCGTTGTGACAGGTAATAGCAATCAGCCCCAGCATTTT. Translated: CSVVTGNSNQPQHF.

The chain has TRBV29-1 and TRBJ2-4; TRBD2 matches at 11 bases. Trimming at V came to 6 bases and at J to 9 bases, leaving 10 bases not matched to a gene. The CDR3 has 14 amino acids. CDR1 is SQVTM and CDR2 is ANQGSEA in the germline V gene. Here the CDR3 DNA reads TGCAGCGTGAAGACTAGCGGGGCCGGGGGCATTCAGTACTTC. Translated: CSVKTSGAGGIQYF. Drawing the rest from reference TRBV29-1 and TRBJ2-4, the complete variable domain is SAVISQKPSRDICQRGTSLTIQCQVDSQVTMMFWYRQQPGQSLTLIATANQGSEATYESGFVIDKFPISRPNLTFSTLTVSNMSPEDSSIYLCSVKTSGAGGIQYFGAGTRLSVL.

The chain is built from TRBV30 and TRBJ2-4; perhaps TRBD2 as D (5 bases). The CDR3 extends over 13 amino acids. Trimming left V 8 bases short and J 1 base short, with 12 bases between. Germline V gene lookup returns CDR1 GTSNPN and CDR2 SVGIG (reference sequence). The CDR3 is CAAARGAKNIQYF. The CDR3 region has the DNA TGTGCCGCAGCCAGAGGGGCCAAAAACATTCAGTACTTC.

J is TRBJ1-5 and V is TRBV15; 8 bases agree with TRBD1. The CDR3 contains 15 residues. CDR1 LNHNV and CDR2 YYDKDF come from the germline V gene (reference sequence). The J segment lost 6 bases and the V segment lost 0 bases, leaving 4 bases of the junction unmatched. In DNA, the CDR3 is TGTGCCACCAGCAGAGAACAGGGGGGCCTTCAGCCCCAGCATTTT. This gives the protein CATSREQGGLQPQHF.

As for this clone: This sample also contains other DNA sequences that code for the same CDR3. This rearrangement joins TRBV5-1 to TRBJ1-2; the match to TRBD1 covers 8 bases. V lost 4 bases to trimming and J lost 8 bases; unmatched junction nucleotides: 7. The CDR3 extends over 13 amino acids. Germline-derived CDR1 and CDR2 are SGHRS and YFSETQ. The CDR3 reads CASSPGQGGGYTF. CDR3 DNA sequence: TGCGCCAGCAGCCCCGGACAGGGAGGCGGCTACACCTTC.

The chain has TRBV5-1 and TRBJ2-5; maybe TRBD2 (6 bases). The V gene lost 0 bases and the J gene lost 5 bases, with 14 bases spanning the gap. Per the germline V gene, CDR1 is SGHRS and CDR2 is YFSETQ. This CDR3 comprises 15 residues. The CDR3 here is CASSLVGSGVETQYF. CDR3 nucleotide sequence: TGCGCCAGCAGCTTGGTAGGGTCGGGGGTCGAGACCCAGTACTTC.

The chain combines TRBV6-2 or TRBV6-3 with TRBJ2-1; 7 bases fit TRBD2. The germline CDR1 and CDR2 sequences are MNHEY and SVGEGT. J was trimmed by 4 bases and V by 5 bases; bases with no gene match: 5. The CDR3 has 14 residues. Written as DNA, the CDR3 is TGTGCCAGCAGTGCCGGGACTACGTACAATGAGCAGTTCTTC. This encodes CASSAGTTYNEQFF.

The CDR3 loop reads CATSRDLDRELSGYTF. The CDR3 DNA sequence: TGTGCCACCAGCAGAGATCTGGACAGGGAACTCTCTGGCTACACCTTC. This rearrangement joins TRBV15 to TRBJ1-2, with 8 bases matching TRBD1. With V trimmed by 0 bases and J by 7 bases, 10 bases remained unmatched. Germline CDR1 is LNHNV and CDR2 is YYDKDF (reference sequence). The CDR3 loop spans 16 amino acids.

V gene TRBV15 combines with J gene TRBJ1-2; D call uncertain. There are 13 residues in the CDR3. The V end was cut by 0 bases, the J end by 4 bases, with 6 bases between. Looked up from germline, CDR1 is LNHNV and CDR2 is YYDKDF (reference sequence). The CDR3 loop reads CATSRDGSYGYTF. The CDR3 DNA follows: TGTGCCACCAGCAGAGATGGCAGCTATGGCTACACCTTC.

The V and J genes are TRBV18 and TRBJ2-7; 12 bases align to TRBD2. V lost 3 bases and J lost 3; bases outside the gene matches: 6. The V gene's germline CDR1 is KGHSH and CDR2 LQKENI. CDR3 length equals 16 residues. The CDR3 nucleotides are TGTGCCAGCTCACCCATAGGACTAGCGGGGTTCTACGAGCAGTACTTC. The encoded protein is CASSPIGLAGFYEQYF. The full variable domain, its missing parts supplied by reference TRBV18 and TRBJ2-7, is NAGVMQNPRHLVRRRGQEARLRCSPMKGHSHVYWYRQLPEEGLKFMVYLQKENIIDESGMPKERFSAEFPKEGPSILRIQQVVRGDSAAYFCASSPIGLAGFYEQYFGPGTRLTVT.

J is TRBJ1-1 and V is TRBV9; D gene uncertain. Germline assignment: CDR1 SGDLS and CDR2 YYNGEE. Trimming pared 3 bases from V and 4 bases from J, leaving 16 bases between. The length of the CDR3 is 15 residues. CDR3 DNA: TGTGCCAGCAGCGCCTGGGAGGGTCGCGTCACTGAAGCTTTCTTT. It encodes CASSAWEGRVTEAFF.

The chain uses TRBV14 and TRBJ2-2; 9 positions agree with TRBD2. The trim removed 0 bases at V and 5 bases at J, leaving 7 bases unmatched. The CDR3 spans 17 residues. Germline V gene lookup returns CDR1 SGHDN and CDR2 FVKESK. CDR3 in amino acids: CASSQESSGVWTGELFF. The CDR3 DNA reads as TGTGCCAGCAGCCAAGAGTCTAGCGGGGTTTGGACCGGGGAGCTGTTTTTT.

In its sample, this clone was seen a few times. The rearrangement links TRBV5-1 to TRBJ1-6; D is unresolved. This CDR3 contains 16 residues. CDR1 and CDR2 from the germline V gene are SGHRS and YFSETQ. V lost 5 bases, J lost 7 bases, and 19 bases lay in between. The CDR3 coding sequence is TGCGCCAGCAGTCCGACGGGAGTAGCGGTCAATTCACCCCTCCACTTT. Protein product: CASSPTGVAVNSPLHF.